This TCR beta chain was sequenced in a study of blood T cell repertoires in COVID-19. Per the original methods: Amplification of reference gene primers provided the estimated nucleated cell counts. Here immunoSEQ multiplex PCR was the method, and the copy in TCRdb shows in-frame clones only, minus some. That table supplies the V and J calls and clone size; D and trimming were determined from the DNA. The table includes roughly 190,000 clones, approximately 90% detected once. This clone turned up a few times. The ends lost 6 bases at V and 9 bases at J; junction bases unmatched: 10. Germline loops: CDR1 LNHDA, CDR2 SQIVND (reference sequence). The CDR3 loop spans 15 amino acids.

The sequenced sample was peripheral blood. The rearrangement uses TRBV19 and TRBJ1-6; 8 nucleotides line up with TRBD1. The sequence was obtained from a human donor in a cohort sampled during active COVID-19. In DNA, the CDR3 is TGTGCCAGTAGAACCGGACAGGGAACTAGTTCACCCCTCCACTTT. Translating it yields CASRTGQGTSSPLHF. Supplemented by reference TRBV19 and TRBJ1-6, the full variable domain reads DGGITQSPKYLFRKEGQNVTLSCEQNLNHDAMYWYRQDPGQGLRLIYYSQIVNDFQKGDIAEGYSVSREKKESFPLTVTSAQKNPTAFYLCASRTGQGTSSPLHFGNGTRLTVT.